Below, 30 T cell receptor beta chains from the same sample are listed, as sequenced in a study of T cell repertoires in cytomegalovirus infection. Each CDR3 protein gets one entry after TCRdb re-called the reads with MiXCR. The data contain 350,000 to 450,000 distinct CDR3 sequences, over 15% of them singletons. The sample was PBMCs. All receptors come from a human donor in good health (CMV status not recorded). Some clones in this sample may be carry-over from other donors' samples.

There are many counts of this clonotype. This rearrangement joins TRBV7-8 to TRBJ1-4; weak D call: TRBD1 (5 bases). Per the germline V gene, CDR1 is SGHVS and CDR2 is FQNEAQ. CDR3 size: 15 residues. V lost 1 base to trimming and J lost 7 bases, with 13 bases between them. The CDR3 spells CASSLVRGAREKLFF. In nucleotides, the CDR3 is TGTGCCAGCAGCTTAGTCAGAGGGGCTCGTGAAAAACTGTTTTTT.

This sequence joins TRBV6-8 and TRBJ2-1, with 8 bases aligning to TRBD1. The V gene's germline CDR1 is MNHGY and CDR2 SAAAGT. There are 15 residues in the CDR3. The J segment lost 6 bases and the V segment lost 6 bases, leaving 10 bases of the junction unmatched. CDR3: CASRLDRGRGNEQFF. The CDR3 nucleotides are TGTGCCAGCAGATTAGACAGGGGCCGAGGCAATGAGCAGTTCTTC.

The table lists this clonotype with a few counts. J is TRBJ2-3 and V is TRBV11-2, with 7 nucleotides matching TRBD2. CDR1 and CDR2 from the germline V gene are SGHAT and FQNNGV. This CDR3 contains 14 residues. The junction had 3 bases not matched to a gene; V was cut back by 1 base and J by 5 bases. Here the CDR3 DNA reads TGTGCCAGCAGCTTAGGGCTAGCGGTAGATACGCAGTATTTT. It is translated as CASSLGLAVDTQYF.

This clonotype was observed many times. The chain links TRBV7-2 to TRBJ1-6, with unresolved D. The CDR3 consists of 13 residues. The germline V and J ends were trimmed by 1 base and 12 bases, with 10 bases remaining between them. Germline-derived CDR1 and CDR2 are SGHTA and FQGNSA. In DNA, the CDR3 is TGTGCCAGCAGCTTAGGCGGTACGAAACCCCTCCACTTT. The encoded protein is CASSLGGTKPLHF.

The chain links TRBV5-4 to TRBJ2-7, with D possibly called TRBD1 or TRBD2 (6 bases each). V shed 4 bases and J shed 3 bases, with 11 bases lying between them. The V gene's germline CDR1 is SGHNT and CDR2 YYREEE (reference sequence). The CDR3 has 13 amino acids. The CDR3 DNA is TGTGCCAGCAGCGCGGGACATATCTACGAGCAGTACTTC. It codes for CASSAGHIYEQYF.

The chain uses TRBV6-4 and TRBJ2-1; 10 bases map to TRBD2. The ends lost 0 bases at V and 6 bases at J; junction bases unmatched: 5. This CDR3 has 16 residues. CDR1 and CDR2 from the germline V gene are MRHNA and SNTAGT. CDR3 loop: CASSDSKLAGRNEQFF. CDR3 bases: TGTGCCAGCAGTGACTCGAAACTAGCGGGACGCAATGAGCAGTTCTTC.

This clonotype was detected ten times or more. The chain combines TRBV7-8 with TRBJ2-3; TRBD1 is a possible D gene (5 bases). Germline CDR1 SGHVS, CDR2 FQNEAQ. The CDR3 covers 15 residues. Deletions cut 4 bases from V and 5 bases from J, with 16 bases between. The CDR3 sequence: CASSSNTDSGDTQYF. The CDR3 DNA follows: TGTGCCAGCAGCTCCAATACCGACAGTGGAGATACGCAGTATTTT.

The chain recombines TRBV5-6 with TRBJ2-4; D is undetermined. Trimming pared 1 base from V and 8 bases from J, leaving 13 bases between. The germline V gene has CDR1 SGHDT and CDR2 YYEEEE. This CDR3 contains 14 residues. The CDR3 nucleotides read TGTGCCAGCAGCTTGTTCGTATATCAGGACATTCAGTACTTC. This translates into CASSLFVYQDIQYF.

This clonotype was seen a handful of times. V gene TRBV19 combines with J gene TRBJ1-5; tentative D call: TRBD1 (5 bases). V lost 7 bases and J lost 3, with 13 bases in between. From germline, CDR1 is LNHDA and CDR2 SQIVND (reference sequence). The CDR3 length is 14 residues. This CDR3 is CASTWQGNNQPQHF. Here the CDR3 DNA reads TGTGCCAGTACTTGGCAGGGAAACAATCAGCCCCAGCATTTT.

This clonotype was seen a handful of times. The CDR3 DNA follows: TGTGCCAGCAGCTTTACCGGGACAGGGGGCGGGTTGTATGGCTACACCTTC. Amino acids: CASSFTGTGGGLYGYTF. This chain links TRBV7-2 with TRBJ1-2, with TRBD1 matching over 12 bases. CDR1 and CDR2 (germline): SGHTA, FQGNSA. The CDR3 consists of 17 residues. V dropped 3 bases and J dropped 5; count of bases not matched to a gene: 10.

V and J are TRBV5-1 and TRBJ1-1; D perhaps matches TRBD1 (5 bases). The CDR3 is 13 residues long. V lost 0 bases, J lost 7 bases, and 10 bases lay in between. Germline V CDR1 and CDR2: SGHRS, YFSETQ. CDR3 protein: CASSLARELEAFF. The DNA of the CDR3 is TGCGCCAGCAGCTTGGCCAGGGAGCTTGAAGCTTTCTTT.

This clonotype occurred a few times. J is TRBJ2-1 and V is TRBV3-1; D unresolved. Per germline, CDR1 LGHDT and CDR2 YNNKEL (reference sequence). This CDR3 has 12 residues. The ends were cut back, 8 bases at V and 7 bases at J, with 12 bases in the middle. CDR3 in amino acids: CASGRLGNEQFF. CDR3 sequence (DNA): TGTGCCAGCGGCCGATTAGGGAATGAGCAGTTCTTC.

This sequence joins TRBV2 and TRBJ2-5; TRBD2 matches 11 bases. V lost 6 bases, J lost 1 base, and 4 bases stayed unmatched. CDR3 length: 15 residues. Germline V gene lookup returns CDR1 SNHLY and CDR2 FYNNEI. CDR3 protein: CASSRTSGFQETQYF. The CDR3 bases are TGTGCCAGCAGCCGGACTAGCGGGTTCCAAGAGACCCAGTACTTC. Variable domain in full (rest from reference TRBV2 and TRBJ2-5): EPEVTQTPSHQVTQMGQEVILRCVPISNHLYFYWYRQILGQKVEFLVSFYNNEISEKSEIFDDQFSVERPDGSNFTLKIRSTKLEDSAMYFCASSRTSGFQETQYFGPGTRLLVL.

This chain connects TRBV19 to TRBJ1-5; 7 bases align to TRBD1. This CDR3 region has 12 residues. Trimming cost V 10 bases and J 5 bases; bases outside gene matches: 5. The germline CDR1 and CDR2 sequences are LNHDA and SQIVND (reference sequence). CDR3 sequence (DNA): TGTGCCACCACCACAGGGGATCAGCCCCAGCATTTT. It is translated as CATTTGDQPQHF.

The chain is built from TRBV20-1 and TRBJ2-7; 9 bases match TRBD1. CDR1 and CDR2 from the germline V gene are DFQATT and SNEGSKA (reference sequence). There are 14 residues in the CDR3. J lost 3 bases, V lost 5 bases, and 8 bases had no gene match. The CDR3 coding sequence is TGCAGTGCTGGGACAGGGTCGAGTGTCTACGAGCAGTACTTC. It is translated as CSAGTGSSVYEQYF.

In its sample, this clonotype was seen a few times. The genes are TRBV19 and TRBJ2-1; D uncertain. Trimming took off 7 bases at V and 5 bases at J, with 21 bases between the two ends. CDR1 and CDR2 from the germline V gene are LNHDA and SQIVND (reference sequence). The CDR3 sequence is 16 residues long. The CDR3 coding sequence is TGTGCCAGTATCCCCCCAGCAGGACGTGGGCACAATGAGCAGTTCTTC. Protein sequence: CASIPPAGRGHNEQFF.

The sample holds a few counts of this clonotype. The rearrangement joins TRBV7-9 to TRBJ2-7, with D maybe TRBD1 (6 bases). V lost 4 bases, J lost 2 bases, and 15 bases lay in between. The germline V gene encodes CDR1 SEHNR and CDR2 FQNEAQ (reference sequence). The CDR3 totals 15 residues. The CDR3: CASSSSGTPTYEQYF. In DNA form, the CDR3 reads TGTGCCAGCAGCTCCTCCGGGACACCAACCTACGAGCAGTACTTC. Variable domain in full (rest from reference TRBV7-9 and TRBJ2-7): DTGVSQNPRHKITKRGQNVTFRCDPISEHNRLYWYRQTLGQGPEFLTYFQNEAQLEKSRLLSDRFSAERPKGSFSTLEIQRTEQGDSAMYLCASSSSGTPTYEQYFGPGTRLTVT.

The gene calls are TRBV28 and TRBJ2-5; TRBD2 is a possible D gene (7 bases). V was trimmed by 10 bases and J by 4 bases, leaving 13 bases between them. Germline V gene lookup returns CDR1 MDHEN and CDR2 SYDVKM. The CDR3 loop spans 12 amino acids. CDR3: CATKGGPETQYF. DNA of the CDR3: TGTGCCACCAAGGGGGGGCCAGAGACCCAGTACTTC.

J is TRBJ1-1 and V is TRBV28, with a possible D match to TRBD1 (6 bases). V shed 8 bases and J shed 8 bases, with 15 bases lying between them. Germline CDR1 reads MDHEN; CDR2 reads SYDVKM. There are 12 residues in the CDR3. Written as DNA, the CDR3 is TGTGCCAGCCGCGGCTGGGGGCTCGAAGCTTTCTTT. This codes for CASRGWGLEAFF.

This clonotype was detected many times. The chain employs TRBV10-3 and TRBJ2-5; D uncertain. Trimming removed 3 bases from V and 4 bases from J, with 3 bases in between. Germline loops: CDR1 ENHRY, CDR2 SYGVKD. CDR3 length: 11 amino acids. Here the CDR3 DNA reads TGTGCCATCAGTGACCTAGAGACCCAGTACTTC. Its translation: CAISDLETQYF.

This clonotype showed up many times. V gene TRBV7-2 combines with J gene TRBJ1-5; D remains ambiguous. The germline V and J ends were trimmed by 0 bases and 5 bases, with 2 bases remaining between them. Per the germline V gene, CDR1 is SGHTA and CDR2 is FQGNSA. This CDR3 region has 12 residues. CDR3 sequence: CASSLAHQPQHF. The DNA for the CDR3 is TGTGCCAGCAGCTTAGCCCATCAGCCCCAGCATTTT.

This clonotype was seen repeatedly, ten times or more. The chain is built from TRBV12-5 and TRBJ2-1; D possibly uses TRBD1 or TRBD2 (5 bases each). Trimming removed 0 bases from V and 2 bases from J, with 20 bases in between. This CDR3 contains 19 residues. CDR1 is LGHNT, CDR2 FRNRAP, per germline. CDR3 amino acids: CASGLVGDGTLSPYNEQFF. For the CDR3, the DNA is TGTGCTAGTGGTTTGGTCGGAGACGGGACCCTTAGTCCCTACAATGAGCAGTTCTTC.

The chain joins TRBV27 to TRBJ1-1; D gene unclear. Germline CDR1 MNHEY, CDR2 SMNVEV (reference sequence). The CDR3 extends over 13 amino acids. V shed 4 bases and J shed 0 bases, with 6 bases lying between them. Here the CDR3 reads CASSWVMNTEAFF. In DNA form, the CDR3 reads TGTGCCAGCAGTTGGGTAATGAACACTGAAGCTTTCTTT.

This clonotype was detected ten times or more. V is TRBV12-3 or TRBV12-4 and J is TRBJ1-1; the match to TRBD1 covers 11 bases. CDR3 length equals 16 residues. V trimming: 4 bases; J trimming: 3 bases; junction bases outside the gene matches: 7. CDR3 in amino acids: CASSSPPGQGDTEAFF. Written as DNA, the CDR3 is TGTGCCAGCAGTTCGCCTCCGGGACAGGGGGACACTGAAGCTTTCTTT.

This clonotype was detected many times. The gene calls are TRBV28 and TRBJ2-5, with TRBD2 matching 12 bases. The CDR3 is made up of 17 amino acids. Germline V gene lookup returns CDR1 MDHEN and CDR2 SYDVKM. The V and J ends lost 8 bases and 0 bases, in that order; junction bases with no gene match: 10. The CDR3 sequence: CASLLTSGGLHQETQYF. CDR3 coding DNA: TGTGCCAGCTTACTGACTAGCGGGGGCCTCCACCAAGAGACCCAGTACTTC.

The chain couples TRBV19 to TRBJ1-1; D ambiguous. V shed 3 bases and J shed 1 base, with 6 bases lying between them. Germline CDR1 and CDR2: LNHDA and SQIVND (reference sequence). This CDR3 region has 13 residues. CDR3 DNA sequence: TGTGCCAGTAGTATTACCAGGAACACTGAAGCTTTCTTT. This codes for CASSITRNTEAFF.

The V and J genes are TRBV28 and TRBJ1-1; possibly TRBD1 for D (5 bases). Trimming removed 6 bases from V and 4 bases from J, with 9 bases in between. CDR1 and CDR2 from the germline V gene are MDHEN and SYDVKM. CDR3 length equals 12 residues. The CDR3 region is CASRQGTTEAFF. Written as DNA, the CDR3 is TGTGCCAGCAGGCAGGGCACCACTGAAGCTTTCTTT.

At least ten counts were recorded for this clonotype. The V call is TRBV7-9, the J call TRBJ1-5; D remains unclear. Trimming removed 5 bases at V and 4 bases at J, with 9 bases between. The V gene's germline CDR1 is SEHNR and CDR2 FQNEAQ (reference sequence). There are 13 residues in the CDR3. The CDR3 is CASSHGQNQPQHF. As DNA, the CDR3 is TGTGCCAGCAGCCACGGTCAGAATCAGCCCCAGCATTTT.

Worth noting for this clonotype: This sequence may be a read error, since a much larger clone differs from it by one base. In DNA, the CDR3 is TGTGCCAGCAGCCTAATAGCGGGTTTGAGCTCCTACGAGCAGTCCTTC. It yields the protein CASSLIAGLSSYEQSF. The rearrangement joins TRBV7-8 to TRBJ2-7, with 7 bases fitting TRBD2. Per germline, CDR1 SGHVS and CDR2 FQNEAQ. The CDR3 loop spans 16 amino acids.

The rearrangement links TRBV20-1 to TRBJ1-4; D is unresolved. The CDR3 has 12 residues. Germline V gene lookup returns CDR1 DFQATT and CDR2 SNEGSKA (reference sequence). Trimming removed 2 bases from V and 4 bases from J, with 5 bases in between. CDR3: CSARYSNEKLFF. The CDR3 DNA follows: TGCAGTGCTAGATACAGTAATGAAAAACTGTTTTTT.